This TCR beta chain is from a study of T cells in Graves' hyperthyroidism and ophthalmopathy. This clonotype was observed many times. Diagnoses rested on clinical symptoms, serum thyroxine and TRAb, thyroid ultrasound and orbital computed tomography. This CDR3 contains 14 residues. From germline, CDR1 is MDHEN and CDR2 SYDVKM. Between the trimmed V and J ends, which lost 2 bases and 8 bases, there was a span of 15 bases. It was RNA transcripts that yielded the amplified TCR beta CDR3 regions. RT-PCR in the first round (using the HTBI primer set) targeted the TCR CDR3. TCRdb independently ran MiXCR on the multiplex PCR reads; one entry per CDR3 protein. This table holds around 600,000 distinct CDR3 sequences, approximately 15% found once.

The clonotype comes from a woman under 30 with Graves' ophthalmopathy. V is TRBV28 and J is TRBJ1-1; weak D call: TRBD1 (5 bases). The material sequenced was blood. The CDR3 DNA sequence: TGTGCCAGCAGTTTAAATCGACAGTCAGCGGAAGCTTTCTTT. It encodes CASSLNRQSAEAFF.